Detailed here is one TCR beta chain. Its cognate antigen is unknown. Per the germline V gene, CDR1 is GTSNPN and CDR2 is SVGIG (reference sequence). This CDR3 has 14 amino acids. The junction had 7 bases not matched to a gene; V was cut back by 2 bases and J by 4 bases. The sample comes from a study of cytomegalovirus exposure and HLA in healthy donors. Primers for the PCR totalled 60 Vbeta and 13 Jbeta. Only in-frame clones appear in the TCRdb table, and some are missing; sequencing was by immunoSEQ multiplex PCR. The repertoire has some 150,000 clones, 80% of them found once; the top ten carry 5.6%. Whole-study findings and limits: Researchers reported that a few CMV-associated chains were confirmed in vitro as CMV antigen-specific. Researchers catalogued some 160 TCR beta chains as cytomegalovirus-associated. With high specificity and sensitivity, the classifier reportedly diagnosed cytomegalovirus status.

Despite likely unrecorded immune exposures, the donors were nominally healthy at the time of sampling. This clonotype originated in a middle-aged woman in good health and CMV-seropositive. The sequencing input was PBMCs. This chain joins TRBV30 and TRBJ1-1, with 7 bases that match TRBD1. The CDR3 region is CAWSLRGSFTEAFF. The CDR3, as DNA: TGTGCCTGGAGTCTCAGGGGGTCCTTCACTGAAGCTTTCTTT. Together with reference TRBV30 and TRBJ1-1, the CDR3 gives the full variable domain: SQTIHQWPATLVQPVGSPLSLECTVEGTSNPNLYWYRQAAGRGLQLLFYSVGIGQISSEVPQNLSASRPQDRQFILSSKKLLLSDSGFYLCAWSLRGSFTEAFFGQGTRLTVV.